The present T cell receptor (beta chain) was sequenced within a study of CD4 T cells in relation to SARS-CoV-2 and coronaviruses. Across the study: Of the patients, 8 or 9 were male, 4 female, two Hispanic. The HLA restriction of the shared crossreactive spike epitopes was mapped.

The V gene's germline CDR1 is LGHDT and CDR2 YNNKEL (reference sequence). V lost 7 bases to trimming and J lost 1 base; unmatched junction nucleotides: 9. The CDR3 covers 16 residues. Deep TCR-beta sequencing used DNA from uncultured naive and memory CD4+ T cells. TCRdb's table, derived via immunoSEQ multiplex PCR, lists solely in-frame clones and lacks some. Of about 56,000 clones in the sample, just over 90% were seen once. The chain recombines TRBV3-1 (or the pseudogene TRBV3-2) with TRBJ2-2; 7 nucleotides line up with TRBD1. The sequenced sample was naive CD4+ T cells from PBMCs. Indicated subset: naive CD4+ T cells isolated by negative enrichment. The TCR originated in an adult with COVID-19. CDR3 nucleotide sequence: TGTGCCAGCAACATCCAGCGACAGGGGAACACCGGGGAGCTGTTTTTT. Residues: CASNIQRQGNTGELFF.